The 19 T cell receptor beta chains below all came from one sample that was sequenced in a study of T cell responses to AZD1222 COVID-19 vaccine. Here immunoSEQ multiplex PCR was the method, and the copy in TCRdb shows in-frame clones only, minus some. This sample has roughly 150,000 clones; approximately 88% occur once, and the top ten carry approximately 2.1%. Sequenced here: peripheral blood, sampled on day 0 of AZD1222 vaccination. These receptors were collected from an adult in good health.

The CDR3 region has the DNA TGTGCCAGCGGGCTTCCTCCTGGGCCCCAGCATTTT. Translation gives CASGLPPGPQHF. The J gene is TRBJ1-5, the V gene TRBV27; D gene unclear. This CDR3 is built from 12 residues. Trimming stripped 8 bases from V and 9 bases from J, with 14 bases between. Germline V gives CDR1 MNHEY, CDR2 SMNVEV (reference sequence).

The chain combines TRBV6-5 with TRBJ2-7, with TRBD2 matching 9 bases. The CDR3 is made up of 15 amino acids. Germline assignment: CDR1 MNHEY and CDR2 SVGAGI. The J segment lost 2 bases and the V segment lost 0 bases, leaving 2 bases of the junction unmatched. CDR3 DNA sequence: TGTGCCAGCAGTTACTCATGGACTAGCGCCTACGAGCAGTACTTC. This translates into CASSYSWTSAYEQYF.

V and J are TRBV6-1 and TRBJ2-7; D possibly corresponds to TRBD2 (6 bases). With 1 base removed from V and 6 bases from J, the gap between germline ends came to 16 bases. The CDR3 sequence is 15 residues long. Germline lookup yields CDR1 MNHNS and CDR2 SASEGT. In DNA, the CDR3 is TGTGCCAGCAGTGAAGGGGTGCGGGACGGGCGCGAGCAGTACTTC. Protein sequence: CASSEGVRDGREQYF.

V and J are TRBV6-5 and TRBJ2-3, with a tentative D call TRBD2 (7 bases). V was pared by 10 bases and J by 2 bases, with 13 bases between. Germline V gene lookup returns CDR1 MNHEY and CDR2 SVGAGI. This CDR3 has 13 residues. In DNA, the CDR3 is TGTGCCATCAAGCGGGACAACACAGATACGCAGTATTTT. It translates to CAIKRDNTDTQYF.

The J gene is TRBJ2-1, the V gene TRBV1; the table's D call, TRBD2, has no DNA check behind it. TRBV1 is annotated as a pseudogene. The CDR3 sequence is 18 residues long. The CDR3 nucleotides are TGCACCAGCAGCCGGACCGAGCGTCAGCGGGAGGGCCGGGATGAGCAGTTCTTC. Amino acids: CTSSRTERQREGRDEQFF.

This chain links TRBV2 with TRBJ2-5, with TRBD1 as a possible D gene (7 bases). The CDR3 has 14 residues. In germline, CDR1 is SNHLY, CDR2 FYNNEI. V was clipped by 7 bases and J by 2 bases, with 14 bases between them. In DNA form, the CDR3 reads TGTGCCAGCACCGGCAGGGGGGTTCAAGAGACCCAGTACTTC. Residues: CASTGRGVQETQYF.

V is TRBV9 and J is TRBJ2-1, with TRBD2 identical over 9 bases. The junction had 8 bases not matched to a gene; V was cut back by 0 bases and J by 10 bases. This CDR3 region has 15 residues. The germline V gene has CDR1 SGDLS and CDR2 YYNGEE. The DNA for the CDR3 is TGTGCCAGCAGCGTAGGGGTTAGCGGGGGCGGGGAGCAGTTCTTC. It translates to CASSVGVSGGGEQFF.

CDR3 sequence (DNA): TGTGCCAGCAGCCTAAGGGCTGCTGGGAGCGGGGACGAGCAGTACTTC. Translated, it gives CASSLRAAGSGDEQYF. The rearrangement uses TRBV11-2 and TRBJ2-7, with 7 bases fitting TRBD2. V was pared by 5 bases and J by 5 bases, with 15 bases of the junction left unmatched. There are 16 residues in the CDR3. Germline V gives CDR1 SGHAT, CDR2 FQNNGV. The full variable domain, rest sourced from reference TRBV11-2 and TRBJ2-7, is EAGVAQSPRYKIIEKRQSVAFWCNPISGHATLYWYQQILGQGPKLLIQFQNNGVVDDSQLPKDRFSAERLKGVDSTLKIQPAKLEDSAVYLCASSLRAAGSGDEQYFGPGTRLTVT.

The chain uses TRBV5-1 and TRBJ1-2, with 8 bases fitting TRBD1. This CDR3 has 13 residues. From germline, CDR1 is SGHRS and CDR2 YFSETQ. Trimming removed 4 bases from V and 5 bases from J; junction bases left unmatched: 4. The CDR3 coding sequence is TGCGCCAGCAGCCCCGACAGGGGATATGGCTACACCTTC. Translating gives CASSPDRGYGYTF.

The rearrangement joins TRBV6-1 to TRBJ1-2; the D gene is possibly TRBD1 (5 bases). The germline CDR1 and CDR2 sequences are MNHNS and SASEGT. This CDR3 has 14 amino acids. Trimming removed 2 bases at V and 4 bases at J, with 11 bases between. CDR3 residues: CASSEWGISYGYTF. The CDR3 coding sequence is TGTGCCAGCAGTGAATGGGGGATAAGCTATGGCTACACCTTC.

This clone was counted a single time. The chain is built from TRBV7-2 and TRBJ1-5; 7 bases align to TRBD1. The CDR3 is made up of 15 amino acids. CDR1 and CDR2 from the germline V gene are SGHTA and FQGNSA. V lost 1 base to trimming and J lost 7 bases; unmatched junction nucleotides: 7. CDR3 sequence: CASSLEDQGGQPQHF. The CDR3 bases are TGTGCCAGCAGCTTAGAGGACCAGGGGGGACAGCCCCAGCATTTT.

The gene calls are TRBV27 and TRBJ1-1; D uncertain. Germline-derived CDR1 and CDR2 are MNHEY and SMNVEV (reference sequence). The CDR3 is 14 amino acids. The V gene lost 5 bases and the J gene lost 1 base, with 11 bases spanning the gap. The CDR3 sequence is CASSLVPKNTEAFF. CDR3 in DNA: TGTGCCAGCAGTCTCGTTCCTAAGAACACTGAAGCTTTCTTT.

This chain links TRBV5-6 with TRBJ1-2; 7 nucleotides align to TRBD1. V dropped 0 bases and J dropped 2; count of bases not matched to a gene: 1. From germline, CDR1 is SGHDT and CDR2 YYEEEE. This CDR3 region has 14 residues. The CDR3 reads CASSLGDSNYGYTF. The CDR3 DNA reads as TGTGCCAGCAGCTTGGGGGACAGCAACTATGGCTACACCTTC. Full variable domain (outside the CDR3, taken from reference TRBV5-6 and TRBJ1-2): DAGVTQSPTHLIKTRGQQVTLRCSPKSGHDTVSWYQQALGQGPQFIFQYYEEEERQRGNFPDRFSGHQFPNYSSELNVNALLLGDSALYLCASSLGDSNYGYTFGSGTRLTVV.

The rearrangement uses TRBV11-3 and TRBJ2-7; no clear D gene. This CDR3 comprises 12 residues. Germline V CDR1 and CDR2: SGHNT, YENEEA. Trimming took off 5 bases at V and 9 bases at J, with 14 bases between the two ends. In nucleotides, the CDR3 is TGTGCCAGCAGCCTAGGGTCCAGGAGGCAGTACTTC. Its protein product is CASSLGSRRQYF.

This chain links TRBV9 with TRBJ2-1, with TRBD2 matching over 7 bases. The V gene end was trimmed by 1 base and the J gene end by 4 bases; junction bases not matched to a gene: 17. The CDR3 sequence is 19 residues long. From germline, CDR1 is SGDLS and CDR2 YYNGEE. The CDR3 sequence: CASSVSISGHQDRYNEQFF. Here the CDR3 DNA reads TGTGCCAGCAGCGTAAGTATTAGCGGGCACCAGGACCGTTACAATGAGCAGTTCTTC.

V gene TRBV7-9 combines with J gene TRBJ2-7; a weak D match, TRBD1 (5 bases). CDR1 and CDR2 (germline): SEHNR, FQNEAQ (reference sequence). Deletions cut 3 bases from V and 4 bases from J, with 16 bases between. The CDR3 is made up of 15 amino acids. DNA of the CDR3: TGTGCCAGCAGCTTGCCGTTTATGGGGCAGTACGAGCAGTACTTC. Amino acid sequence: CASSLPFMGQYEQYF.

This clone turned up a few times. This chain joins TRBV18 and TRBJ1-2; D remains ambiguous. Trimming pared 0 bases from V and 2 bases from J, leaving 7 bases between. Germline CDR1 reads KGHSH; CDR2 reads LQKENI. The CDR3 runs to 14 residues. Here the CDR3 DNA reads TGTGCCAGCTCACCACCGGTAACCAACTATGGCTACACCTTC. Protein: CASSPPVTNYGYTF.

This clone was counted a few times. The rearrangement joins TRBV11-2 to TRBJ1-2, with a weak D call TRBD1 (6 bases). The length of the CDR3 is 14 residues. With 5 bases removed from V and 8 bases from J, the gap between germline ends came to 18 bases. CDR1 is SGHAT, CDR2 FQNNGV, per germline. CDR3 nucleotides: TGTGCCAGCAGCCAATCCTCCACAGGGATGGGCTACACCTTC. This encodes CASSQSSTGMGYTF.

V and J are TRBV30 and TRBJ1-3; the D is unclear. V was shortened by 7 bases and J by 2 bases, with 9 bases between the two germline ends. From germline, CDR1 is GTSNPN and CDR2 SVGIG (reference sequence). This CDR3 spans 12 amino acids. Written as DNA, the CDR3 is TGTGCCTTCGACACTCCTGGAAACACCATATATTTT. Its protein is CAFDTPGNTIYF.